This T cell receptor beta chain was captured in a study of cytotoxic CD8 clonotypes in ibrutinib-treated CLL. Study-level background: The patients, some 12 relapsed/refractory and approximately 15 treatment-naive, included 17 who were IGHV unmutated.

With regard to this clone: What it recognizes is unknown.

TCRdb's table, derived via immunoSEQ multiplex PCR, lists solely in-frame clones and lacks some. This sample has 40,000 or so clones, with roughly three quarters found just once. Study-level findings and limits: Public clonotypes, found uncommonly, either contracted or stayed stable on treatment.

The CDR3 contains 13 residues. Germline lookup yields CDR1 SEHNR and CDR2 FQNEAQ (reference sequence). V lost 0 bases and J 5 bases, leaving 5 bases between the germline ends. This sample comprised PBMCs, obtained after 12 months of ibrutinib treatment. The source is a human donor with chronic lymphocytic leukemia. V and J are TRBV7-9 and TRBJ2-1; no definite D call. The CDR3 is CASSLARHNEQFF. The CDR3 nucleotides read TGTGCCAGCAGCTTAGCCAGACACAATGAGCAGTTCTTC.